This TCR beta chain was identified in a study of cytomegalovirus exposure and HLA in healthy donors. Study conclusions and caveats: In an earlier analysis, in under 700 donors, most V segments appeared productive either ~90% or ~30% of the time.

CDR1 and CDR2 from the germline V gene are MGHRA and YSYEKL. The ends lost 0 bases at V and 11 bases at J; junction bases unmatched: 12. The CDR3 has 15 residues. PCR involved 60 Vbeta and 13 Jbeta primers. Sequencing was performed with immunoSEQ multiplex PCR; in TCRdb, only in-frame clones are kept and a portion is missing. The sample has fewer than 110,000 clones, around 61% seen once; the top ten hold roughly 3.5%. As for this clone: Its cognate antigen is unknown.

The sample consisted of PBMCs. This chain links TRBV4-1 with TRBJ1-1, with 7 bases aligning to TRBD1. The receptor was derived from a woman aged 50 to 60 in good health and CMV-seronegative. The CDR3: CASSQDGPTGDQAFF. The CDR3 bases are TGCGCCAGCAGCCAAGATGGACCCACAGGGGATCAGGCTTTCTTT.